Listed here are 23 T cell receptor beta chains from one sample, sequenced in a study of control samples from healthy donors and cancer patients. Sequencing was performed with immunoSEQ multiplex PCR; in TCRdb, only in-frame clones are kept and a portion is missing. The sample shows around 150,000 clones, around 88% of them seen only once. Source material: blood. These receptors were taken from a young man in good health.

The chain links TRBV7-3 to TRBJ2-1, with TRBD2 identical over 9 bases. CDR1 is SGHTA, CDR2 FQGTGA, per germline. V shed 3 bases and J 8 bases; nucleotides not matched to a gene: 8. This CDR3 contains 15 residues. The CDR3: CASSFWTSDWDEQFF. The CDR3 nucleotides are TGTGCCAGCAGCTTCTGGACTAGCGATTGGGATGAGCAGTTCTTC.

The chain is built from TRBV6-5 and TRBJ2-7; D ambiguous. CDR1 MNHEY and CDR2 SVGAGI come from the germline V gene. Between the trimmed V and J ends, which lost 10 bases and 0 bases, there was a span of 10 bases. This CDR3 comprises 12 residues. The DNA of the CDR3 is TGTGCCACACGTCCCAGCTCCTACGAGCAGTACTTC. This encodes CATRPSSYEQYF.

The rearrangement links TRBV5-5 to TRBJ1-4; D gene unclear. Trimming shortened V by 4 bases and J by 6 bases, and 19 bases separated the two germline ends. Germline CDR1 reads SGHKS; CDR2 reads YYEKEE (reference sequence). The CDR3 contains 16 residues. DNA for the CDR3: TGTGCCAGCAGCCGAAGGCCGGGTGGAGTGGATGAAAAACTGTTTTTT. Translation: CASSRRPGGVDEKLFF.

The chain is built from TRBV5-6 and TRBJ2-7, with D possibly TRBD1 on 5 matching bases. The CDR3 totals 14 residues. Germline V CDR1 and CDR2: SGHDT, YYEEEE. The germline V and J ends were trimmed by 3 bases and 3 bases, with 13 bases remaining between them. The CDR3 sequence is CASSSISQDYEQYF. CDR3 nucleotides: TGTGCCAGCAGCTCCATCTCACAGGACTACGAGCAGTACTTC.

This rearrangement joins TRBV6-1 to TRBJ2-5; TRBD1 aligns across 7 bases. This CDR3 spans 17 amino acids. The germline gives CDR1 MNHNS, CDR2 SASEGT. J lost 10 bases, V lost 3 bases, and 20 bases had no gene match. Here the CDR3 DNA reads TGTGCCAGCAGTGATAGAATTCGGGACAGCCTTAGGTTTGGCCAGTACTTC. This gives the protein CASSDRIRDSLRFGQYF.

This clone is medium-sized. The CDR3 sequence: CASTLGLTGELFF. In DNA form, the CDR3 reads TGTGCCAGCACTTTGGGGCTTACCGGGGAGCTGTTTTTT. The chain employs TRBV3-1 (or the pseudogene TRBV3-2) and TRBJ2-2; D possibly corresponds to TRBD1 (5 bases). This CDR3 has 13 residues. Germline V gene sequence: CDR1 LGHDT, CDR2 YNNKEL (reference sequence). Trimming pared 7 bases from V and 5 bases from J, leaving 11 bases between.

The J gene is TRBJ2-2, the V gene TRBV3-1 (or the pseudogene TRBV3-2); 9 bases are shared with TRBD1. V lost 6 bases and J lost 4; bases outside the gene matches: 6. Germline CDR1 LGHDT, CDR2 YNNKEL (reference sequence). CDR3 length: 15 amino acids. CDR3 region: CASRPYRGPTGELFF. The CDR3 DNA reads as TGTGCCAGCAGGCCTTACAGGGGGCCCACCGGGGAGCTGTTTTTT.

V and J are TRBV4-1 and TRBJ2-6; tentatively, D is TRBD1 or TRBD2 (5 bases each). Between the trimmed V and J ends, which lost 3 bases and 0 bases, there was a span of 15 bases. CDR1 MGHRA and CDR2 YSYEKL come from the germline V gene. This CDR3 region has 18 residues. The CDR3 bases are TGCGCCAGCAGCCAGGTTCCGGGACCGGTCTCTGGGGCCAACGTCCTGACTTTC. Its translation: CASSQVPGPVSGANVLTF.

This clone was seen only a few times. CDR3 residues: CASSQDALYLGGYTF. The CDR3 DNA follows: TGTGCCAGCAGCCAAGATGCACTTTACCTAGGAGGCTACACCTTC. The chain combines TRBV3-1 (or the pseudogene TRBV3-2) with TRBJ1-2; D is unclear. The CDR3 length is 15 residues. Germline V lookup: CDR1 LGHDT, CDR2 YNNKEL (reference sequence). V was shortened by 0 bases and J by 8 bases, with 16 bases between the two germline ends.

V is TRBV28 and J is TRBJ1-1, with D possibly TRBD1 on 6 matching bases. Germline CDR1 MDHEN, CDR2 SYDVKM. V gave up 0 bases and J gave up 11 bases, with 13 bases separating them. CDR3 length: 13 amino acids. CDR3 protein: CASSLWSGQGAFF. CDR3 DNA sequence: TGTGCCAGCAGTTTATGGTCGGGCCAGGGGGCTTTCTTT.

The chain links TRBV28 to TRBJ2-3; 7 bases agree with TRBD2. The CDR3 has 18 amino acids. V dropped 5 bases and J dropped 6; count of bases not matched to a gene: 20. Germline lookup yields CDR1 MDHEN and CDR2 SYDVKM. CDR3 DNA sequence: TGTGCCAGCAGTCCCCCCAGGTCAGCGGGGTACTTTTGGGATACGCAGTATTTT. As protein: CASSPPRSAGYFWDTQYF.

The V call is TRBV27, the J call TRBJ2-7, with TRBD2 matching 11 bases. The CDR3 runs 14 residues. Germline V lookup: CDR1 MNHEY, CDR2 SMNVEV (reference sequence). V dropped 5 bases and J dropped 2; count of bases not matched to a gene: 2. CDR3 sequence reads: CASSLAGGTYEQYF. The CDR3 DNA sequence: TGTGCCAGCAGTCTAGCGGGGGGAACCTACGAGCAGTACTTC.

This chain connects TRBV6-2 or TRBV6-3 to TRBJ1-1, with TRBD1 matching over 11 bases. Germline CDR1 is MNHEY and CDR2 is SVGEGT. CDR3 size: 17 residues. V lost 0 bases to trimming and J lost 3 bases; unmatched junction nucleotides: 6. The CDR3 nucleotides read TGTGCCAGCAGTTACTCGACCCGGGACAGGGGGGACACTGAAGCTTTCTTT. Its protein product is CASSYSTRDRGDTEAFF.

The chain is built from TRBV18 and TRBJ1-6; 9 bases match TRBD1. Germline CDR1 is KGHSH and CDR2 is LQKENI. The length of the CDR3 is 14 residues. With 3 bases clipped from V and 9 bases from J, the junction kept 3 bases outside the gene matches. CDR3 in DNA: TGTGCCAGCTCACCGGACAGGGGAGGTTCACCCCTCCACTTT. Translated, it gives CASSPDRGGSPLHF.

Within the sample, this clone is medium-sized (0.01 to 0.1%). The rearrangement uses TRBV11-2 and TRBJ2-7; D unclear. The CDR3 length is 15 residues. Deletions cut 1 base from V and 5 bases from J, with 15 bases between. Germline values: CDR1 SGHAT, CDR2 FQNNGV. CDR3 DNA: TGTGCCAGCAGCTTAGGTGGCAACACGGCGCACGAGCAGTACTTC. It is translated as CASSLGGNTAHEQYF. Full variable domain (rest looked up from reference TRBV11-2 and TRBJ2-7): EAGVAQSPRYKIIEKRQSVAFWCNPISGHATLYWYQQILGQGPKLLIQFQNNGVVDDSQLPKDRFSAERLKGVDSTLKIQPAKLEDSAVYLCASSLGGNTAHEQYFGPGTRLTVT.

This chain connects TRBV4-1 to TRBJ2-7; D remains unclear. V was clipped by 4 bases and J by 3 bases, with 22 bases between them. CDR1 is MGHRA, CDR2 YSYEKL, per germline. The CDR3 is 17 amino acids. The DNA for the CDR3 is TGCGCCAGCAGCCCTTCCGGGTACAGCCTCGGGCTCTACGAGCAGTACTTC. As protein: CASSPSGYSLGLYEQYF.

Here the CDR3 reads CASSWGRDYGYTF. CDR3 nucleotide sequence: TGCGCCAGCAGCTGGGGGCGGGACTATGGCTACACCTTC. This chain joins TRBV5-1 and TRBJ1-2, with D perhaps TRBD1 (6 bases). The germline V gene encodes CDR1 SGHRS and CDR2 YFSETQ. V was clipped by 3 bases and J by 3 bases, with 9 bases between them. The CDR3 is made up of 13 amino acids.

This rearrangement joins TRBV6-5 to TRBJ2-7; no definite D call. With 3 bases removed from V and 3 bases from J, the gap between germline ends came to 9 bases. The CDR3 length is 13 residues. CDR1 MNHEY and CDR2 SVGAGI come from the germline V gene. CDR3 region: CASSYDVSYEQYF. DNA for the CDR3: TGTGCCAGCAGTTATGACGTAAGCTACGAGCAGTACTTC.

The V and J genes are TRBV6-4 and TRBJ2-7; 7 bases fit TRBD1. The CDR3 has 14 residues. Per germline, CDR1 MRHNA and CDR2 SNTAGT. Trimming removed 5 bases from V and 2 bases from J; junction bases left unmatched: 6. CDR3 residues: CASSLDRLPYEQYF. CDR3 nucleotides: TGTGCCAGCAGTTTGGACAGGCTCCCCTACGAGCAGTACTTC.

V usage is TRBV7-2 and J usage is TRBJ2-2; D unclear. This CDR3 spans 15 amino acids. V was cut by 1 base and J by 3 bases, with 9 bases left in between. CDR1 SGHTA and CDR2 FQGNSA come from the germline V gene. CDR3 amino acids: CASSLVWSDTGELFF. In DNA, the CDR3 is TGTGCCAGCAGCTTAGTCTGGTCTGACACCGGGGAGCTGTTTTTT.

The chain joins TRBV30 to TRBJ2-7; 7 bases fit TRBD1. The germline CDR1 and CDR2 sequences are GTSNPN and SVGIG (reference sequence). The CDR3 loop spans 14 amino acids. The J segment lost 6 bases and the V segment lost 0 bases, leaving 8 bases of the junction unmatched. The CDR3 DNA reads TGTGCCTGGAGTGTGGGCAGGGGGTCCGGCGAGCAGTACTTC. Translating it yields CAWSVGRGSGEQYF.

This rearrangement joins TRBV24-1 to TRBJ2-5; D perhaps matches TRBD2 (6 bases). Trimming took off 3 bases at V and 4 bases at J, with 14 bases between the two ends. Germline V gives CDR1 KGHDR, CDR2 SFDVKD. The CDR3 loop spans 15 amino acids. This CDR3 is CATSDPKRVPETQYF. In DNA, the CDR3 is TGTGCCACCAGTGATCCTAAGCGGGTCCCAGAGACCCAGTACTTC.

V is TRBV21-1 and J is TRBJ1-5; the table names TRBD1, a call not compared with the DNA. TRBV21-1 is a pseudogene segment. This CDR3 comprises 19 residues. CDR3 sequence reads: CASSKAGRDRGPSNQPQHF. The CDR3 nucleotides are TGTGCCAGCAGCAAAGCAGGCCGGGACAGGGGGCCGTCGAATCAGCCCCAGCATTTT.